This T cell receptor gamma chain was sequenced for a study of Vδ1+ human thymocytes. Whole-study findings and limits: Highly polyclonal TRG and TRD repertoires with Gaussian CDR3 length distributions appeared in thymus.

The germline CDR1 and CDR2 sequences are EGSNGY and YDSYNSKV. This CDR3 comprises 14 residues. With 0 bases clipped from V and 10 bases from J, the junction kept 12 bases outside the gene matches. Extracted RNA was reverse transcribed into cDNA. Pooled V-gene forward primers with one constant-region reverse primer generated the CDR3 amplicons by multiplex PCR. TCRdb reanalysed the multiplex PCR reads with CATT. The profile shows tens of thousands of gamma-chain clones, around 20% of them singletons. This clone was detected only a few times. Antigen unknown. The sample comprised Vdelta1+ gamma-delta thymocytes from the thymus. Noted subset: FACS-sorted CD3+ TCRalphabeta- TCRVdelta1+ TCRVdelta2- thymocytes. J is TRGJ1 or TRGJ2 and V is TRGV2. The clonotype comes from a girl younger than two who had congenital heart surgery. This CDR3 reads CATWDGPRPSKKLF. The CDR3 nucleotides are TGTGCCACCTGGGACGGGCCGAGACCGTCCAAGAAACTCTTT.